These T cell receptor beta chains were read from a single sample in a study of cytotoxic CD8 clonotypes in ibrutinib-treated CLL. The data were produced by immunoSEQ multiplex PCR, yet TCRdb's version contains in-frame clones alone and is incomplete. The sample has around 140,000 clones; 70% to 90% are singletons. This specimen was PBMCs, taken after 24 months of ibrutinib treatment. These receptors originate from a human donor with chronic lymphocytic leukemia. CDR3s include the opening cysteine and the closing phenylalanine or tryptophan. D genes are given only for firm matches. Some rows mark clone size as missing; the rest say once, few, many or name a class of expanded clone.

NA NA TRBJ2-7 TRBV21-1 TGTGCCAGCGAAGGCGCAGGGGCCGTGAACTACGAGCAGTACTTC CASEGAGAVNYEQYF
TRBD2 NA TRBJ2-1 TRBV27 TGTGCCAGCAGTTTAGCGGGGACTACCTACAATGAGCAGTTCTTC CASSLAGTTYNEQFF
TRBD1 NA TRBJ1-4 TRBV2 TGTGCCAGCAGTGAAGGTGACAGGGATAATGAAAAACTGTTTTTT CASSEGDRDNEKLFF
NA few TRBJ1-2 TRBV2 TGTGCCAGCAGCCTCTCCGATCGGACACAAACGGGCTACACCTTC CASSLSDRTQTGYTF
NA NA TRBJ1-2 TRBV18 TGTGCCAGCTCACCACCGTCAGGGCCCTATGGCTACACCTTC CASSPPSGPYGYTF
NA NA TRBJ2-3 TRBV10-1 TGCGCCAGCAGTGAGTCGCCCGGGAATAGCACAGATACGCAGTATTTT CASSESPGNSTDTQYF
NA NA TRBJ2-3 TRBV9 TGTGCCAGCAGCGTTTCGGGTTTCGCAGATACGCAGTATTTT CASSVSGFADTQYF
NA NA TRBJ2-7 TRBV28 TGTGCCAGCAGCGTATCGGGGTACGAGCAGTACTTC CASSVSGYEQYF
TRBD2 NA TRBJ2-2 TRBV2 TGTGCCAGCAGTCCCCTAGCGGGGGGGCCCGGGGAGCTGTTTTTT CASSPLAGGPGELFF
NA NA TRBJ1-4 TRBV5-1 TGCGCCAGCAGCTTGGAACCAACTAATGAAAAACTGTTTTTT CASSLEPTNEKLFF
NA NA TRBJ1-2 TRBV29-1 TGCAGCGTTGTACCTCGGACACACACTTCTAGGGGCTATGGCTACACCTTC CSVVPRTHTSRGYGYTF